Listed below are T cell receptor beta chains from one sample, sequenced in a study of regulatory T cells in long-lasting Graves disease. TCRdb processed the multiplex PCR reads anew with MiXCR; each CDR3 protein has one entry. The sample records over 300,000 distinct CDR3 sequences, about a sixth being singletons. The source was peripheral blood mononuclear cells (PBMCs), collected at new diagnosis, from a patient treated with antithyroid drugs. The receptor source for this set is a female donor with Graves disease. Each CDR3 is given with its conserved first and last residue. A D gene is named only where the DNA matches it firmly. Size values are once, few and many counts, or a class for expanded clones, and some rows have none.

CDR3: CASSLGSYNEQYF
DNA: TGCGCCAGCAGCCTTGGAAGCTACAATGAGCAGTACTTC
V: TRBV5-1
D: NA
J: TRBJ2-7
size: NA

CDR3: CTSRLLGGAGNTGELFF
DNA: TGTACCTCTCGACTCCTGGGAGGGGCCGGGAACACCGGGGAGCTGTTTTTT
V: TRBV19
D: TRBD2
J: TRBJ2-2
size: many

CDR3: CASSYLTGAKNIQYF
DNA: TGTGCCAGCAGTTACCTTACAGGGGCCAAAAACATTCAGTACTTC
V: TRBV6-2/TRBV6-3
D: NA
J: TRBJ2-4
size: many

CDR3: CASSLVGQPQETQYF
DNA: TGTGCCAGCAGCTTAGTGGGGCAGCCCCAAGAGACCCAGTACTTC
V: TRBV7-2
D: NA
J: TRBJ2-5
size: many

CDR3: CASSSHSGSAETQYF
DNA: TGTGCCAGCAGTTCACATAGCGGGAGTGCAGAGACCCAGTACTTC
V: TRBV27
D: TRBD2
J: TRBJ2-5
size: many

CDR3: CASSPGDRTDTQYF
DNA: TGTGCCAGCAGCCCAGGGGACCGCACAGATACGCAGTATTTT
V: TRBV3-1
D: NA
J: TRBJ2-3
size: many

CDR3: CASSPRSRSRYNSPLHF
DNA: TGTGCCAGCAGCCCAAGGTCCAGATCGCGGTATAATTCACCCCTCCACTTT
V: TRBV5-6
D: NA
J: TRBJ1-6
size: many

CDR3: CSQFRPDTDTQYF
DNA: TGCAGCCAATTTCGACCGGACACAGATACGCAGTATTTT
V: TRBV20-1
D: NA
J: TRBJ2-3
size: NA

CDR3: CASSLTGGEQYF
DNA: TGCGCCAGCAGCTTAACAGGGGGCGAGCAGTACTTC
V: TRBV5-1
D: TRBD1
J: TRBJ2-7
size: many

CDR3: CSGEVAWDTEAFF
DNA: TGCAGCGGAGAGGTAGCTTGGGACACTGAAGCTTTCTTT
V: TRBV29-1
D: NA
J: TRBJ1-1
size: many

CDR3: CASSDDRASMYSNQPQHF
DNA: TGTGCCAGCAGTGACGACAGAGCGTCCATGTATAGCAATCAGCCCCAGCATTTT
V: TRBV6-1
D: NA
J: TRBJ1-5
size: many

CDR3: CASAIGITPSNYGYTF
DNA: TGTGCCAGCGCAATCGGGATTACGCCTTCTAACTATGGCTACACCTTC
V: TRBV7-9
D: NA
J: TRBJ1-2
size: many

CDR3: CSAITGDRGQPQHF
DNA: TGCAGCGCCATAACAGGGGATCGGGGTCAGCCCCAGCATTTT
V: TRBV29-1
D: TRBD1
J: TRBJ1-5
size: few

CDR3: CASSVPGGYTF
DNA: TGTGCCAGCAGCGTACCCGGGGGCTACACCTTC
V: TRBV9
D: NA
J: TRBJ1-2
size: few

CDR3: CASSSEPGQPQHF
DNA: TGTGCCAGCAGCTCGGAGCCGGGACAGCCCCAGCATTTT
V: TRBV11-2
D: NA
J: TRBJ1-5
size: many

CDR3: CASSQQQETQYF
DNA: TGTGCCAGCAGCCAACAACAAGAGACCCAGTACTTC
V: TRBV3-1
D: NA
J: TRBJ2-5
size: many

CDR3: CASHSRGGLAGGPYNEQFF
DNA: TGTGCCAGCCACTCCCGGGGGGGACTAGCGGGAGGGCCCTACAATGAGCAGTTCTTC
V: TRBV13
D: TRBD2
J: TRBJ2-1
size: many

CDR3: CASSPGTHGNTIYF
DNA: TGCGCCAGCAGCCCGGGGACGCATGGAAACACCATATATTTT
V: TRBV5-1
D: NA
J: TRBJ1-3
size: NA

CDR3: CASGLEGSNSPLHF
DNA: TGTGCTAGTGGTTTGGAGGGGTCTAATTCACCCCTCCACTTT
V: TRBV12-5
D: NA
J: TRBJ1-6
size: many

CDR3: CASSREKGYGYTF
DNA: TGTGCCAGCAGCAGGGAGAAAGGCTATGGCTACACCTTC
V: TRBV7-2
D: NA
J: TRBJ1-2
size: few

CDR3: CASRRSYNEQFF
DNA: TGTGCCAGCCGTCGGAGCTACAATGAGCAGTTCTTC
V: TRBV12-3/TRBV12-4
D: NA
J: TRBJ2-1
size: many

CDR3: CASSQDLRGYNEQFF
DNA: TGTGCCAGCAGCCAAGATCTGAGAGGGTACAATGAGCAGTTCTTC
V: TRBV3-1
D: NA
J: TRBJ2-1
size: many

CDR3: CASSQGGRGASNTGELFF
DNA: TGTGCCAGCAGCCAGGGGGGGCGGGGGGCCTCGAACACCGGGGAGCTGTTTTTT
V: TRBV4-2
D: TRBD2
J: TRBJ2-2
size: few

CDR3: CASSYEINTGELFF
DNA: TGTGCCAGCAGTTACGAGATAAACACCGGGGAGCTGTTTTTT
V: TRBV27
D: NA
J: TRBJ2-2
size: many

CDR3: CASSQNRANTEAFF
DNA: TGTGCCAGCAGCCAAAACAGGGCGAACACTGAAGCTTTCTTT
V: TRBV3-1
D: NA
J: TRBJ1-1
size: many

CDR3: CASTQRWQGGGYTF
DNA: TGTGCCAGCACCCAAAGGTGGCAGGGAGGCGGCTACACCTTC
V: TRBV2
D: NA
J: TRBJ1-2
size: few

CDR3: CASSFRGQAYGYTF
DNA: TGTGCCAGCAGTTTTAGGGGACAGGCCTATGGCTACACCTTC
V: TRBV27
D: TRBD1
J: TRBJ1-2
size: many

CDR3: CASNIRLGTEAFF
DNA: TGTGCCAGCAATATTAGGCTCGGGACTGAAGCTTTTTTT
V: TRBV16
D: NA
J: TRBJ1-1
size: few

CDR3: CASSPHRGPDTQYF
DNA: TGTGCCAGCAGCCCGCATAGGGGCCCAGATACGCAGTATTTT
V: TRBV12-3/TRBV12-4
D: NA
J: TRBJ2-3
size: NA

CDR3: CSARVRFSGLKYEKLFF
DNA: TGCAGTGCTAGAGTTCGGTTTTCGGGGCTGAAGTATGAAAAACTGTTTTTT
V: TRBV20-1
D: NA
J: TRBJ1-4
size: many

CDR3: CASSLPSGRISYEQYF
DNA: TGTGCCAGCAGCTTACCTAGCGGGAGGATCTCCTACGAGCAGTACTTC
V: TRBV7-2
D: TRBD2
J: TRBJ2-7
size: many

CDR3: CASSPSQGVSGNTIYF
DNA: TGTGCCAGCTCACCATCACAGGGGGTCTCTGGAAACACCATATATTTT
V: TRBV18
D: TRBD1
J: TRBJ1-3
size: NA

CDR3: CAWKDQGSATYNEQFF
DNA: TGTGCCTGGAAAGACCAGGGGTCGGCTACCTACAATGAGCAGTTCTTC
V: TRBV30
D: NA
J: TRBJ2-1
size: many

CDR3: CASSFGEEGYNEQFF
DNA: TGTGCCAGCAGTTTTGGAGAAGAGGGCTACAATGAGCAGTTCTTC
V: TRBV12-3/TRBV12-4
D: NA
J: TRBJ2-1
size: NA

CDR3: CASRSRGAKNEKLFF
DNA: TGTGCCAGCAGGAGCCGGGGGGCAAAGAATGAAAAACTGTTTTTT
V: TRBV6-1
D: NA
J: TRBJ1-4
size: many

CDR3: CASSYSTGAKEQYF
DNA: TGTGCCAGCAGTTACTCTACGGGTGCCAAGGAGCAGTACTTC
V: TRBV6-5
D: NA
J: TRBJ2-7
size: NA

CDR3: CSARDPSGGAIDEQFF
DNA: TGCAGTGCTAGAGACCCTAGCGGGGGGGCTATTGATGAGCAGTTCTTC
V: TRBV20-1
D: TRBD2
J: TRBJ2-1
size: many

CDR3: CASSPWTSGQLYNEQFF
DNA: TGTGCCAGCAGCCCGTGGACTAGCGGACAACTTTACAATGAGCAGTTCTTC
V: TRBV5-6
D: TRBD2
J: TRBJ2-1
size: few

CDR3: CASNRDRGTDTQYF
DNA: TGCGCCAGCAACCGGGACAGGGGCACAGATACGCAGTATTTT
V: TRBV10-2
D: TRBD1
J: TRBJ2-3
size: many

CDR3: CASREGLASAYEQYF
DNA: TGTGCCAGCAGGGAGGGGCTAGCGTCCGCCTACGAGCAGTACTTC
V: TRBV27
D: NA
J: TRBJ2-7
size: many

CDR3: CASSLASGWEQYF
DNA: TGTGCCAGCAGTTTGGCCAGCGGATGGGAGCAGTACTTC
V: TRBV6-5
D: NA
J: TRBJ2-7
size: NA

CDR3: CASSSPGTGVTGELFF
DNA: TGTGCCAGCAGTTCACCCGGGACAGGGGTTACCGGGGAGCTGTTTTTT
V: TRBV28
D: TRBD1
J: TRBJ2-2
size: many

CDR3: CATSAGNQPQHF
DNA: TGTGCCACCAGTGCAGGGAATCAGCCCCAGCATTTT
V: TRBV24-1
D: NA
J: TRBJ1-5
size: many

CDR3: CASGLVLGRSTDTQYF
DNA: TGTGCTAGTGGTTTGGTACTAGGACGGAGCACAGATACGCAGTATTTT
V: TRBV12-5
D: NA
J: TRBJ2-3
size: many

CDR3: CASSHRDREKLFF
DNA: TGTGCCAGCAGCCACAGGGACAGGGAAAAACTGTTTTTT
V: TRBV2
D: TRBD1
J: TRBJ1-4
size: many

CDR3: CASSGGPANEQFF
DNA: TGCGCCAGCAGCGGGGGACCAGCCAATGAGCAGTTCTTC
V: TRBV5-1
D: NA
J: TRBJ2-1
size: many

CDR3: CASSPYPSDTQYF
DNA: TGTGCCAGCAGCCCCTACCCCTCGGATACGCAGTATTTT
V: TRBV11-2
D: NA
J: TRBJ2-3
size: many